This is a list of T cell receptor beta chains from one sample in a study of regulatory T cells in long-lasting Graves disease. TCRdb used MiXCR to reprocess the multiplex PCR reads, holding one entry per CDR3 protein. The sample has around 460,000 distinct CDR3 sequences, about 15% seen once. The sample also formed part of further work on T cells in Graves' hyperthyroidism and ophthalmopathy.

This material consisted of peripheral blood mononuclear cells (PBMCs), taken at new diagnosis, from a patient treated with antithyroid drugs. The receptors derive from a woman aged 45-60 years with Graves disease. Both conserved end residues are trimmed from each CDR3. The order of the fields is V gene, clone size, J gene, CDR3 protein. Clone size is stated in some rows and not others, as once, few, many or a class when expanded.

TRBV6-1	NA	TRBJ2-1	ASRRTSGTSSYNEQF
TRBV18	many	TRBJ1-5	ASSPDRSNQPQH
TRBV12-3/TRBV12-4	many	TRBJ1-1	ASSLGVNTEAF
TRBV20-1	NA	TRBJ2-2	SAPVGGTNTGELF
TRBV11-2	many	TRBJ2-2	ASSENRGRTGELF
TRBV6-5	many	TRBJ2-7	ASSYPTSGISYEQY
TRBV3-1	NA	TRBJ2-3	ASSQDIDSGHSTDTQY
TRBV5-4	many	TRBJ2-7	ASSLGLAATYEQY
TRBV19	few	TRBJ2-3	VSSIEGGPLDTQY
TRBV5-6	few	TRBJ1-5	ASSLERGGGNQPQH